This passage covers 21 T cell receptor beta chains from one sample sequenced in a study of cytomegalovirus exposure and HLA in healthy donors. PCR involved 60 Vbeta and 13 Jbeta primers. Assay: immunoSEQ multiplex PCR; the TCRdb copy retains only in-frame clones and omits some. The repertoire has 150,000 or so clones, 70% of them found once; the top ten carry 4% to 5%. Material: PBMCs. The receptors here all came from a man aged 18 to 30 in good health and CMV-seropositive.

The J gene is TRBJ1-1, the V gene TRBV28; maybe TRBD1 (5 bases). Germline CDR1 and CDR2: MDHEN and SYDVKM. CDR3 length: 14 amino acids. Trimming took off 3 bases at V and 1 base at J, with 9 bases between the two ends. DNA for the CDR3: TGTGCCAGCAGTTTGCATGACAGGAACACTGAAGCTTTCTTT. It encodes CASSLHDRNTEAFF.

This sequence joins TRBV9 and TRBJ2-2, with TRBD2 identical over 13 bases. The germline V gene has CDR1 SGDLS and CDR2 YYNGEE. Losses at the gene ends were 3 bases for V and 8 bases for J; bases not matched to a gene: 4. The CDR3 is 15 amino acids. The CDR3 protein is CASSAGTSGIGELFF. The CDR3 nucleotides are TGTGCCAGCAGCGCGGGGACTAGCGGGATAGGGGAGCTGTTTTTT.

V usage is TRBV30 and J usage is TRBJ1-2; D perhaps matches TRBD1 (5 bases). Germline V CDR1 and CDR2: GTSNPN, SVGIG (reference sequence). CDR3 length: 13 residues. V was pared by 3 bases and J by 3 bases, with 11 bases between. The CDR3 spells CAWRIGGDYGYTF. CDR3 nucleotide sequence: TGTGCCTGGAGAATTGGGGGGGACTATGGCTACACCTTC.

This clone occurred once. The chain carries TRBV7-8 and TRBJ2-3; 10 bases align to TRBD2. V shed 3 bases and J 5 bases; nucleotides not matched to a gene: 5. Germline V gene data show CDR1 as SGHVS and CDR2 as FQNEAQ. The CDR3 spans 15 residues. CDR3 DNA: TGTGCCAGCAGCTTCGGAGCGGGAGGGGGAGATACGCAGTATTTT. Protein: CASSFGAGGGDTQYF.

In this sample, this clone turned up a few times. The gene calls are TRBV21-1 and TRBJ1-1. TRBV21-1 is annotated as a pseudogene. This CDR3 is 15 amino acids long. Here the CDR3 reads CASSKLCNVTREAFF. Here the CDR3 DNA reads TGTGCCAGCAGCAAACTATGTAATGTCACCCGTGAAGCTTTCTTT.

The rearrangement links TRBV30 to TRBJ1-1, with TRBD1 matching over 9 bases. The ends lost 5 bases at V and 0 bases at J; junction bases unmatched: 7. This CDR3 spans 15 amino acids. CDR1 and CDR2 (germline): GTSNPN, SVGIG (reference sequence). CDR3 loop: CAWYRDRAMNTEAFF. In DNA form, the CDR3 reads TGTGCCTGGTACCGGGACAGGGCCATGAACACTGAAGCTTTCTTT.

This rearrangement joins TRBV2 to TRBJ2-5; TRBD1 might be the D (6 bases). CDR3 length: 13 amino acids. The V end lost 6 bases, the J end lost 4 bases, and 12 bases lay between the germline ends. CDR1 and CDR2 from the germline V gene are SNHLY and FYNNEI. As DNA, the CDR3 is TGTGCCAGCAGAAGGGACACCAGAGAGACCCAGTACTTC. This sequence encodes CASRRDTRETQYF. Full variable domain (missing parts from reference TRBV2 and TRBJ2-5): EPEVTQTPSHQVTQMGQEVILRCVPISNHLYFYWYRQILGQKVEFLVSFYNNEISEKSEIFDDQFSVERPDGSNFTLKIRSTKLEDSAMYFCASRRDTRETQYFGPGTRLLVL.

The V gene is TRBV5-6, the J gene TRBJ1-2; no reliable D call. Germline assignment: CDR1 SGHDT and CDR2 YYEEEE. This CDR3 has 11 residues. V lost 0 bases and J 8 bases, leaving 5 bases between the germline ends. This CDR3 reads CASSLGHGYTF. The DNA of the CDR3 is TGTGCCAGCAGCTTGGGACACGGCTACACCTTC.

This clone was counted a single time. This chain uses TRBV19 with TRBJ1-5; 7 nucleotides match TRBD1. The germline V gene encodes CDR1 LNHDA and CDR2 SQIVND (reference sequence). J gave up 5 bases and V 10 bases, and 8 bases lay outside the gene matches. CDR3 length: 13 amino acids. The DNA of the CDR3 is TGTGCCACGACAGGGAGGCAGGATCAGCCCCAGCATTTT. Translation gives CATTGRQDQPQHF.

CDR3 DNA: TGTGCCAGCAGCTTAGTTTGGCAGGGGGTGTCCGGGGAGCTGTTTTTT. Residues: CASSLVWQGVSGELFF. The chain has TRBV11-2 and TRBJ2-2; 7 bases are shared with TRBD1. J gave up 6 bases and V 1 base, and 8 bases lay outside the gene matches. The CDR3 loop spans 16 amino acids. Per the germline V gene, CDR1 is SGHAT and CDR2 is FQNNGV.

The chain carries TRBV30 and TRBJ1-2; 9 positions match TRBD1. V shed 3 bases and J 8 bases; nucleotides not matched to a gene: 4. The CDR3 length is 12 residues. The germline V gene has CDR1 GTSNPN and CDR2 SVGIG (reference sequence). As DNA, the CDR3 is TGTGCCTGGAGGGGACAGGGTCCCGGCTACACCTTC. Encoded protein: CAWRGQGPGYTF.

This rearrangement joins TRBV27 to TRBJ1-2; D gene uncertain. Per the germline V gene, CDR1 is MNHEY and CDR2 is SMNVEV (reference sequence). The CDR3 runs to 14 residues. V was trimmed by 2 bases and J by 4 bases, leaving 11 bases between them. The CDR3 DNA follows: TGTGCCAGCAGTTTAGAGCCAGGTTTCTATGGCTACACCTTC. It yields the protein CASSLEPGFYGYTF.

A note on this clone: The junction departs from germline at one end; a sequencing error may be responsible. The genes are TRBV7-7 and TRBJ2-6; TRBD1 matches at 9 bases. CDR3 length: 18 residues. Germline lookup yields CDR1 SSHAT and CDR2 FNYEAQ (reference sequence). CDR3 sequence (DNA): TGTGCTAGCAGCCCCGGGGACAGGGCCGGCTCTGGGGCCAACGTCCTGACTTTC. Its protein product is CASSPGDRAGSGANVLTF. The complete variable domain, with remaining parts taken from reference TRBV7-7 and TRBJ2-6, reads GAGVSQSPRYKVTKRGQDVTLRCDPISSHATLYWYQQALGQGPEFLTYFNYEAQPDKSGLPSDRFSAERPEGSISTLTIQRTEQRDSAMYRCASSPGDRAGSGANVLTFGAGSRLTVL.

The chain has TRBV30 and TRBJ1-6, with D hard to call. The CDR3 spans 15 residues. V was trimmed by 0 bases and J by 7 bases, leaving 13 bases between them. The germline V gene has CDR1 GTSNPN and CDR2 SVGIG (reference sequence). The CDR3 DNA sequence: TGTGCCTGGAGTGTACTGGAGGGAAGGAATTCACCCCTCCACTTT. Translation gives CAWSVLEGRNSPLHF.

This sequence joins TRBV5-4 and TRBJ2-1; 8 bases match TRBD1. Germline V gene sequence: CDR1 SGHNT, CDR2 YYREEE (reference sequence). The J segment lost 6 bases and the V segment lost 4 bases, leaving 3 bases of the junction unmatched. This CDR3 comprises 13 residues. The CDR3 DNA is TGTGCCAGCAGCCTAACAGGGGGCAATGAGCAGTTCTTC. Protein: CASSLTGGNEQFF.

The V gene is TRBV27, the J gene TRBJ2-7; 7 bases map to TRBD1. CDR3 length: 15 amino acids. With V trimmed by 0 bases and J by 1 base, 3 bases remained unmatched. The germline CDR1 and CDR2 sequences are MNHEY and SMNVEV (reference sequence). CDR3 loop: CASSLSSTGSYEQYV. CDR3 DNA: TGTGCCAGCAGTTTATCGTCGACAGGGTCCTACGAGCAGTACGTC.

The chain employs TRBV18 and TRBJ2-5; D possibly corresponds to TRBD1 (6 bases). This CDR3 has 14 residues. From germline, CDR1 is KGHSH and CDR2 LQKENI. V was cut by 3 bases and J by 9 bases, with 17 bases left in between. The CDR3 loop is CASSPRTVEGAQYF. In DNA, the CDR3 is TGTGCCAGCTCACCCCGGACGGTCGAGGGGGCCCAGTACTTC.

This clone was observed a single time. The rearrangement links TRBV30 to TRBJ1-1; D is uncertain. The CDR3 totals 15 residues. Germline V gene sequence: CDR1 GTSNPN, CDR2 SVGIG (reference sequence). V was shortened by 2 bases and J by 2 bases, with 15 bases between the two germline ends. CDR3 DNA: TGTGCCTGGAGTATGTCACATTCGTTTAACACTGAAGCTTTCTTT. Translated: CAWSMSHSFNTEAFF.

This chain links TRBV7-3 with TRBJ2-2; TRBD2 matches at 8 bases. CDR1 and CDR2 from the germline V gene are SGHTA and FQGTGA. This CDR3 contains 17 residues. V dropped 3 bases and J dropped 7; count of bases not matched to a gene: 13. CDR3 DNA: TGTGCCAGCAGCTTCCCGCCGGGGGGGCTGATAGACGGGGAGCTGTTTTTT. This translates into CASSFPPGGLIDGELFF.

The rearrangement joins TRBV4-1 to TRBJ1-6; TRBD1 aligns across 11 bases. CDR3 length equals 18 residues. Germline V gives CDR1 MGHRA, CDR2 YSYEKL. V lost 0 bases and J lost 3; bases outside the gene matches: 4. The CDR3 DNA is TGCGCCAGCAGCCAAGAAGCCGGGACAGGGGGCTATAATTCACCCCTCCACTTT. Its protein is CASSQEAGTGGYNSPLHF.

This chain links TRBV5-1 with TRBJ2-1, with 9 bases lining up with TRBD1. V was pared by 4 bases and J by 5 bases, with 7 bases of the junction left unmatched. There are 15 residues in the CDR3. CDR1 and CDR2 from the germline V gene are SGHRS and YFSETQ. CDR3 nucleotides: TGCGCCAGCAGCCCCGGGACAGGGTACCACAATGAGCAGTTCTTC. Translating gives CASSPGTGYHNEQFF.